Below are 11 T cell receptor beta chains sequenced from a single sample in a study of identical twins (dated by TCRdb to the mid-2010s). Library prep was done by 5' RACE. The instrument was an Illumina HiSeq 2000. Clones were called with MiXCR by TCRdb after fastp trimmed the public reads at Q25, and only in-frame beta chains were retained. Rows with a matching CDR3 protein are joined into one entry that keeps the most common DNA and genes. The sample table shows approximately 220,000 distinct CDR3 sequences, and roughly a tenth are seen once. 5% to 5.5% of the sample rests with the top ten. Sequenced sample: memory (CD45RO+) T cells sorted from blood. What the cell subset or site label conveys for this sample: CD45RO+ enriched T cells. The receptors originated from a woman aged 18-29 years in good health.

In this sample, this clonotype turned up many times. The rearrangement uses TRBV7-9 and TRBJ2-6; D perhaps matches TRBD2 (5 bases). Trimming removed 2 bases from V and 0 bases from J, with 11 bases in between. Germline values: CDR1 SEHNR, CDR2 FQNEAQ (reference sequence). The CDR3 loop spans 17 amino acids. Written as DNA, the CDR3 is TGTGCCAGCAGCTTACAAGGGAGCACCTCTGGGGCCAACGTCCTGACTTTC. Protein product: CASSLQGSTSGANVLTF. Full variable domain (remainder filled in from reference TRBV7-9 and TRBJ2-6): DTGVSQNPRHKITKRGQNVTFRCDPISEHNRLYWYRQTLGQGPEFLTYFQNEAQLEKSRLLSDRFSAERPKGSFSTLEIQRTEQGDSAMYLCASSLQGSTSGANVLTFGAGSRLTVL.

V usage is TRBV20-1 and J usage is TRBJ2-1; 8 positions agree with TRBD2. V was clipped by 8 bases and J by 4 bases; unmatched bases: 10. Germline-derived CDR1 and CDR2 are DFQATT and SNEGSKA (reference sequence). The CDR3 sequence is 14 residues long. The CDR3 nucleotides are TGCAGTTTCGTAGCGGGGAACTCTTACAATGAGCAGTTCTTC. It yields the protein CSFVAGNSYNEQFF.

This clonotype was seen more than once but under ten times. This chain links TRBV20-1 with TRBJ1-3, with D unresolved. The CDR3 consists of 15 residues. V lost 1 base and J lost 3, with 13 bases in between. Per germline, CDR1 DFQATT and CDR2 SNEGSKA (reference sequence). CDR3 DNA sequence: TGCAGTGCTAGAGGGTTGGGGATAGGTGGAAACACCATATATTTT. Its protein is CSARGLGIGGNTIYF.

This clonotype was counted a few times. The rearrangement uses TRBV27 and TRBJ2-3; D possibly corresponds to TRBD2 (6 bases). The CDR3 totals 13 residues. In germline, CDR1 is MNHEY, CDR2 SMNVEV (reference sequence). V gave up 9 bases and J gave up 2 bases, with 12 bases separating them. This CDR3 is CASSGPFTDTQYF. The CDR3 DNA reads as TGTGCCAGTAGCGGCCCCTTCACAGATACGCAGTATTTT.

This clonotype appeared a few times. The CDR3 region has the DNA TGTGCCAGCAGCGAAGGAGGAGGAGAGACCCAGTACTTC. It yields the protein CASSEGGGETQYF. The chain is built from TRBV7-7 and TRBJ2-5, with D possibly matching TRBD2 (5 bases). The CDR3 consists of 13 residues. CDR1 SSHAT and CDR2 FNYEAQ come from the germline V gene (reference sequence). The V end was cut by 5 bases, the J end by 4 bases, with 11 bases between.

Only a few counts were recorded for this clonotype. The chain combines TRBV6-1 with TRBJ1-1, with 7 bases aligning to TRBD1. V dropped 5 bases and J dropped 0; count of bases not matched to a gene: 9. This CDR3 comprises 16 residues. Germline CDR1 and CDR2: MNHNS and SASEGT. The CDR3 protein is CASSRDSPILNTEAFF. CDR3 DNA: TGTGCCAGCAGTCGGGACAGTCCGATTCTGAACACTGAAGCTTTCTTT.

There are many counts of this clonotype. The chain uses TRBV5-1 and TRBJ2-4; the D call may be TRBD1 or TRBD2 (5 bases each). The CDR3 runs to 14 residues. Germline assignment: CDR1 SGHRS and CDR2 YFSETQ. V dropped 4 bases and J dropped 8 bases, with 16 bases sitting between them. As DNA, the CDR3 is TGCGCCAGCAGCCCAGTGGGGCCCGGGGACATTCAGTACTTC. This encodes CASSPVGPGDIQYF.

This clonotype was counted at least ten times. The chain links TRBV6-1 to TRBJ2-1, with 7 bases fitting TRBD2. The CDR3 has 15 residues. The V gene end was trimmed by 5 bases and the J gene end by 2 bases; junction bases not matched to a gene: 6. CDR1 and CDR2 from the germline V gene are MNHNS and SASEGT. The chain's CDR3 is CASSLAAGAYNEQFF. DNA for the CDR3: TGTGCCAGCAGTCTAGCGGCCGGAGCCTACAATGAGCAGTTCTTC.

V usage is TRBV10-3 and J usage is TRBJ2-7; D is perhaps TRBD2 (5 bases). Germline-derived CDR1 and CDR2 are ENHRY and SYGVKD. V lost 7 bases and J 4 bases, leaving 17 bases between the germline ends. This CDR3 region has 14 residues. CDR3 sequence reads: CAINSDQTTYEQYF. The CDR3 bases are TGTGCCATCAATAGCGACCAGACAACTTACGAGCAGTACTTC.

In its sample, this clonotype was seen many times. The V gene is TRBV5-1, the J gene TRBJ2-1; D is perhaps TRBD1 or TRBD2 (6 bases each). Germline V gene data show CDR1 as SGHRS and CDR2 as YFSETQ. This CDR3 spans 16 amino acids. V was pared by 1 base and J by 2 bases, with 13 bases between. CDR3 sequence reads: CASSLRNRGAYNEQFF. The CDR3 DNA follows: TGCGCCAGCAGCTTGAGGAATAGGGGGGCCTACAATGAGCAGTTCTTC.

The V and J genes are TRBV18 and TRBJ2-6; D is undetermined. V lost 3 bases to trimming and J lost 0 bases, with 12 bases between them. Germline CDR1 and CDR2: KGHSH and LQKENI. CDR3 length equals 17 residues. DNA for the CDR3: TGTGCCAGCTCACCCTTGCCCCCAAACTCTGGGGCCAACGTCCTGACTTTC. This gives the protein CASSPLPPNSGANVLTF. The entire variable domain, with the rest obtained from reference TRBV18 and TRBJ2-6, is as follows: NAGVMQNPRHLVRRRGQEARLRCSPMKGHSHVYWYRQLPEEGLKFMVYLQKENIIDESGMPKERFSAEFPKEGPSILRIQQVVRGDSAAYFCASSPLPPNSGANVLTFGAGSRLTVL.